The present entry profiles one T cell receptor (beta chain) with its context. The TCRbeta library was prepared with unique molecular identifiers. TCRdb independently ran MiXCR on the PCR reads; one entry per CDR3 protein. The sample shows some 400,000 distinct CDR3 sequences, around 20% of them seen only once. The data stem from a study of T-cell reconstitution after alpha-beta-depleted transplantation in children. The junction had 8 bases not matched to a gene; V was cut back by 2 bases and J by 9 bases. Germline values: CDR1 SEHNR, CDR2 FQNEAQ (reference sequence). There are 15 residues in the CDR3.

V and J are TRBV7-9 and TRBJ2-1; 9 bases are a match to TRBD2. The origin of this receptor is a human donor who donated a stem cell graft to a child with acute myeloid leukemia. Sequencing was performed on PBMCs from the stem cell graft donor, taken from the stem cell graft. The CDR3 DNA is TGTGCCAGCAGCTTAAGCGGGAGGCCCCTAAGTGAGCAGTTCTTC. Protein sequence: CASSLSGRPLSEQFF.